This TCR beta chain was captured by sequencing in a study of cytomegalovirus exposure and HLA in healthy donors. Study-wide points: In a later analysis, first-cohort TCR clusters were found to tend to co-occur in the 100 to 150 validation repertoires. Both high specificity and high sensitivity reportedly marked the classifier's diagnosis of cytomegalovirus status.

Trimming removed 2 bases at V and 4 bases at J, with 4 bases between. Germline CDR1 reads SGHAT; CDR2 reads FQNNGV. The CDR3 length is 12 residues. With regard to this clone: What it binds is unknown.

TCRdb keeps only in-frame clones here, not all; method: immunoSEQ multiplex PCR. The table has 300,000 to 400,000 clones, approximately 86% seen once. Sequenced material: PBMCs. The genes are TRBV11-2 and TRBJ2-3; D ambiguous. The receptor's source is a man younger than 45 in good health and CMV-seronegative. The CDR3 reads CASSLPADTQYF. The CDR3 DNA is TGTGCCAGCAGCTTACCCGCAGATACGCAGTATTTT. The full variable domain, its missing parts supplied by reference TRBV11-2 and TRBJ2-3, is EAGVAQSPRYKIIEKRQSVAFWCNPISGHATLYWYQQILGQGPKLLIQFQNNGVVDDSQLPKDRFSAERLKGVDSTLKIQPAKLEDSAVYLCASSLPADTQYFGPGTRLTVL.